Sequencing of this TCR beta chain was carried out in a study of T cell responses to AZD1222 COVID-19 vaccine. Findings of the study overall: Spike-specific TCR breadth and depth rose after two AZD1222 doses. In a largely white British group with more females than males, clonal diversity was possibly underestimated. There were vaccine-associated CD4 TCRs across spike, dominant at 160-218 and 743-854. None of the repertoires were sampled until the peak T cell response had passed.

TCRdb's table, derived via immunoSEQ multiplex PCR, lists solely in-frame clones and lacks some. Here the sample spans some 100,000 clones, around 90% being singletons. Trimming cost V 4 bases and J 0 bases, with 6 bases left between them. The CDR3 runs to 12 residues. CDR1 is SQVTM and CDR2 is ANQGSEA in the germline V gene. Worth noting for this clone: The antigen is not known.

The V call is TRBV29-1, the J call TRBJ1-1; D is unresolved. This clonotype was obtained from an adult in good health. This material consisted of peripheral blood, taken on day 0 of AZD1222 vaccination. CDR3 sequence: CSVGHMNTEAFF. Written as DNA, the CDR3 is TGCAGCGTTGGACATATGAACACTGAAGCTTTCTTT.